Presented here are 19 T cell receptor beta chains from one specimen sequenced in a study of graft-versus-host responses after intestinal transplantation. Profiled with immunoSEQ multiplex PCR; TCRdb holds only in-frame clones, not every one. The sample records tens of thousands of clones, about nine tenths being singletons. These receptors' targets are unknown. Sequences were derived from unstimulated CD4+ T cells sorted from spleen or lymph node cells, sampled before intestinal transplant. The receptors here all came from a human donor who received an intestinal transplant.

This clone occurred once. J is TRBJ2-5 and V is TRBV7-9, with 15 bases lining up with TRBD2. This CDR3 region has 16 residues. J gave up 3 bases and V 4 bases, and 3 bases lay outside the gene matches. Per the germline V gene, CDR1 is SEHNR and CDR2 is FQNEAQ (reference sequence). CDR3 protein: CASSSGLAGGEETQYF. In nucleotides, the CDR3 is TGTGCCAGCAGCTCGGGACTAGCGGGGGGCGAAGAGACCCAGTACTTC. Combining the CDR3 with reference TRBV7-9 and TRBJ2-5 gives the whole variable domain DTGVSQNPRHKITKRGQNVTFRCDPISEHNRLYWYRQTLGQGPEFLTYFQNEAQLEKSRLLSDRFSAERPKGSFSTLEIQRTEQGDSAMYLCASSSGLAGGEETQYFGPGTRLLVL.

The chain uses TRBV19 and TRBJ2-7, with a weak D call TRBD1 (6 bases). Germline CDR1 and CDR2: LNHDA and SQIVND (reference sequence). The CDR3 sequence is 13 residues long. V lost 6 bases, J lost 6 bases, and 15 bases lay in between. In nucleotides, the CDR3 is TGTGCCAGTAGGATAAACAGGGTTGGCGAGCAGTACTTC. It specifies CASRINRVGEQYF.

V is TRBV4-1 and J is TRBJ1-1; possibly TRBD1 for D (5 bases). This CDR3 has 15 residues. V lost 0 bases to trimming and J lost 9 bases, with 17 bases between them. Germline assignment: CDR1 MGHRA and CDR2 YSYEKL. This chain's CDR3 is CASSQDGGTWKQAFF. The CDR3, as DNA: TGCGCCAGCAGCCAAGATGGTGGGACTTGGAAGCAAGCTTTCTTT.

The table lists this clone with a count of one. V and J are TRBV20-1 and TRBJ1-1; D call uncertain. Trimming cost V 6 bases and J 13 bases, with 18 bases left between them. In germline, CDR1 is DFQATT, CDR2 SNEGSKA (reference sequence). The CDR3 has 11 residues. CDR3 sequence reads: CSAMPRQRVFF. In DNA form, the CDR3 reads TGCAGTGCCATGCCTAGGCAAAGAGTTTTCTTT.

The chain combines TRBV10-3 with TRBJ2-7, with TRBD2 as a possible D gene (6 bases). This CDR3 is 15 amino acids long. Germline CDR1 ENHRY, CDR2 SYGVKD. Trimming removed 4 bases from V and 0 bases from J, with 13 bases in between. The CDR3 DNA is TGTGCCATCAGTGGGGCGGGACGGACCTCCTACGAGCAGTACTTC. This gives the protein CAISGAGRTSYEQYF.

The rearrangement uses TRBV2 and TRBJ1-5; no clear D gene. This CDR3 is built from 15 residues. Germline CDR1 SNHLY, CDR2 FYNNEI. V was cut by 10 bases and J by 2 bases, with 18 bases left in between. CDR3 region: CATGIEAGGNQPQHF. CDR3 nucleotides: TGTGCCACCGGGATCGAGGCCGGGGGCAATCAGCCCCAGCATTTT.

This sequence joins TRBV10-3 and TRBJ1-1, with TRBD1 matching over 9 bases. There are 13 residues in the CDR3. Trimming took 6 bases from V and 5 from J; bases not matched to a gene: 4. Germline values: CDR1 ENHRY, CDR2 SYGVKD. The CDR3 DNA reads as TGTGCCATCAGCCAGACAGGGGGGACTGAAGCTTTCTTT. Translating it yields CAISQTGGTEAFF.

The rearrangement joins TRBV5-1 to TRBJ1-5; D is perhaps TRBD1 (5 bases). V lost 1 base and J 1 base, leaving 9 bases between the germline ends. The CDR3 extends over 15 amino acids. The germline CDR1 and CDR2 sequences are SGHRS and YFSETQ. The CDR3 DNA reads as TGCGCCAGCAGCTTGTGGGGGGGAAGCAATCAGCCCCAGCATTTT. This encodes CASSLWGGSNQPQHF. The full variable domain, rest sourced from reference TRBV5-1 and TRBJ1-5, is KAGVTQTPRYLIKTRGQQVTLSCSPISGHRSVSWYQQTPGQGLQFLFEYFSETQRNKGNFPGRFSGRQFSNSRSEMNVSTLELGDSALYLCASSLWGGSNQPQHFGDGTRLSIL.

This rearrangement joins TRBV5-1 to TRBJ2-3, with 9 nucleotides matching TRBD2. Trimming at V came to 0 bases and at J to 4 bases, leaving 6 bases not matched to a gene. The CDR3 covers 16 residues. Germline CDR1 reads SGHRS; CDR2 reads YFSETQ. The DNA for the CDR3 is TGCGCCAGCAGCTTGGGGGTAGCGGGGGCGGCAGATACGCAGTATTTT. This codes for CASSLGVAGAADTQYF.

J is TRBJ2-7 and V is TRBV19; D unresolved. With 5 bases removed from V and 2 bases from J, the gap between germline ends came to 7 bases. This CDR3 is 12 amino acids long. The germline CDR1 and CDR2 sequences are LNHDA and SQIVND (reference sequence). This CDR3 reads CASSQFPYEQYF. The CDR3 nucleotides read TGTGCCAGTAGTCAGTTCCCCTACGAGCAGTACTTC.

This chain joins TRBV19 and TRBJ1-3; D ambiguous. V lost 9 bases, J lost 0 bases, and 9 bases lay in between. From germline, CDR1 is LNHDA and CDR2 SQIVND (reference sequence). The CDR3 is 13 amino acids. This CDR3 is CASGVTSGNTIYF. CDR3 nucleotides: TGTGCCAGCGGAGTGACCTCTGGAAACACCATATATTTT.

The V and J genes are TRBV5-1 and TRBJ1-1; D remains unclear. The V end was cut by 4 bases, the J end by 4 bases, with 14 bases between. CDR3 length equals 14 residues. Germline V lookup: CDR1 SGHRS, CDR2 YFSETQ. CDR3 loop: CASSPGREATEAFF. The DNA of the CDR3 is TGCGCCAGCAGCCCCGGTAGGGAGGCCACTGAAGCTTTCTTT. The variable domain in full, completed from reference TRBV5-1 and TRBJ1-1, reads KAGVTQTPRYLIKTRGQQVTLSCSPISGHRSVSWYQQTPGQGLQFLFEYFSETQRNKGNFPGRFSGRQFSNSRSEMNVSTLELGDSALYLCASSPGREATEAFFGQGTRLTVV.

V gene TRBV29-1 combines with J gene TRBJ1-4; D gene unclear. The CDR3 runs to 11 residues. V lost 7 bases and J 8 bases, leaving 11 bases between the germline ends. Germline CDR1 reads SQVTM; CDR2 reads ANQGSEA. CDR3 sequence: CSALTGEKLFF. Here the CDR3 DNA reads TGCAGCGCCCTGACTGGGGAAAAACTGTTTTTT.

V and J are TRBV6-1 and TRBJ2-7; 9 bases fit TRBD1. Germline CDR1 is MNHNS and CDR2 is SASEGT. The CDR3 totals 12 residues. V dropped 6 bases and J dropped 12; count of bases not matched to a gene: 9. The DNA of the CDR3 is TGTGCCAGCAGCACTGACAGGGGGGCGTGGTACTTC. This encodes CASSTDRGAWYF.

The rearrangement joins TRBV5-1 to TRBJ2-3; TRBD2 aligns across 11 bases. Germline V gene sequence: CDR1 SGHRS, CDR2 YFSETQ. Unmatched junction bases numbered 11, after V lost 7 bases and J lost 4 bases. This CDR3 has 16 residues. The CDR3 spells CASRPEIAGGADTQYF. The CDR3 DNA is TGCGCCAGCCGCCCGGAAATAGCGGGGGGGGCAGATACGCAGTATTTT.

CDR3 sequence reads: CASGSTTGDTEAFF. The CDR3 nucleotides are TGTGCTAGTGGTTCGACGACAGGAGACACTGAAGCTTTCTTT. The rearrangement uses TRBV12-5 and TRBJ1-1; a weak D match, TRBD1 (6 bases). CDR3 length equals 14 residues. V gave up 4 bases and J gave up 3 bases, with 12 bases separating them. From germline, CDR1 is LGHNT and CDR2 FRNRAP. The entire variable domain, with the rest obtained from reference TRBV12-5 and TRBJ1-1, is as follows: DARVTQTPRHKVTEMGQEVTMRCQPILGHNTVFWYRQTMMQGLELLAYFRNRAPLDDSGMPKDRFSAEMPDATLATLKIQPSEPRDSAVYFCASGSTTGDTEAFFGQGTRLTVV.

The V gene is TRBV27, the J gene TRBJ2-5; 7 nucleotides agree with TRBD1. CDR3 length equals 13 residues. Germline CDR1 reads MNHEY; CDR2 reads SMNVEV (reference sequence). V shed 5 bases and J 2 bases; nucleotides not matched to a gene: 2. The CDR3 here is CASSLGQQETQYF. CDR3 in DNA: TGTGCCAGCAGTCTGGGACAGCAAGAGACCCAGTACTTC.

The chain has TRBV5-1 and TRBJ1-5; no clear D gene. The CDR3 spans 11 residues. Germline CDR1 reads SGHRS; CDR2 reads YFSETQ. Trimming pared 4 bases from V and 12 bases from J, leaving 11 bases between. The CDR3 bases are TGCGCCAGCAGCGACGGGAAGGTCCAGCATTTT. As protein: CASSDGKVQHF.

The genes are TRBV14 and TRBJ1-1, with 8 nucleotides matching TRBD1. The CDR3 is made up of 13 amino acids. Germline V gives CDR1 SGHDN, CDR2 FVKESK. The junction had 4 bases not matched to a gene; V was cut back by 2 bases and J by 8 bases. CDR3 sequence reads: CASSQTGTGEAFF. The CDR3 bases are TGTGCCAGCAGCCAAACCGGGACAGGCGAAGCTTTCTTT.